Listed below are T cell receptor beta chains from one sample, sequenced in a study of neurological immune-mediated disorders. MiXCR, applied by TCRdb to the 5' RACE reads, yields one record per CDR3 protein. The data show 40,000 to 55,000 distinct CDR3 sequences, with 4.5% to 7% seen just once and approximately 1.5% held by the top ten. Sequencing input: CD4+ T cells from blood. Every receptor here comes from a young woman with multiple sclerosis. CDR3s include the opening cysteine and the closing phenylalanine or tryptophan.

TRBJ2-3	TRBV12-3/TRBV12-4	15	CASSLNFAGTDTQYF
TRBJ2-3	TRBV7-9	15	CASSWRDSNTDTQYF
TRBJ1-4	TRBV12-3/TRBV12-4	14	CASSPGGRGEKLFF
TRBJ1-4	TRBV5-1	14	CASSFWWPNEKLFF
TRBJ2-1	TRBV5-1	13	CASSAQTSARQFF
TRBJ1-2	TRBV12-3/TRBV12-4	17	CASSFWTGGTRYYGYTF
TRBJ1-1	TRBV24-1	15	CATSDSRTGGGEAFF
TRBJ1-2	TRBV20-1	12	CSAPTGLDGYTF
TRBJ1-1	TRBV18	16	CASSPRGQGYDTEAFF
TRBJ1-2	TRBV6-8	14	CASPRAQGTHGYTF
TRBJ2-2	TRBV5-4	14	CASSLAVNTGELFF
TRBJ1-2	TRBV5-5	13	CASSQGQDYGYTF
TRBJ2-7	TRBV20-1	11	CSARIGYEQYF
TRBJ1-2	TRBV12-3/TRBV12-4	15	CASSPNRGANYGYTF
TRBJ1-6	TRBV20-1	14	CSAGSQGWDSPLHF
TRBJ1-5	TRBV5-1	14	CASSLDRANQPQHF
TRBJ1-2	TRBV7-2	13	CASSNDKGGGYTF
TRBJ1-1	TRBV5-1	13	CASSIDRGTEAFF
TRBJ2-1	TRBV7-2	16	CASSPQLGRSYNEQFF
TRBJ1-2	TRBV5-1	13	CASSIRDSYGYTF